This T cell receptor (beta chain) was captured by sequencing in a study of Ad26.COV2.S vaccination and SARS-CoV-2 variants. Study-level points and caveats: For non-spike TCRs, breadth in vaccine recipients resembled that in placebo recipients.

Trimming shortened V by 8 bases and J by 1 base, and 6 bases separated the two germline ends. Germline V gene lookup returns CDR1 MDHEN and CDR2 SYDVKM. The CDR3 sequence is 12 residues long. TCRdb's table, derived via immunoSEQ multiplex PCR, lists solely in-frame clones and lacks some. This table holds more than 150,000 clones, 70% to 90% found once. This clone has only a few counts. Its antigen is not identified. Sequences were derived from peripheral blood, sampled after recovery from COVID-19. This sequence was found in a human donor who had recovered from COVID-19. This chain links TRBV28 with TRBJ1-3; D is perhaps TRBD1 (5 bases). CDR3 sequence (DNA): TGTGCCAGCGGGGGTTCTGGAAACACCATATATTTT. Encoded protein: CASGGSGNTIYF. Full variable domain (remainder filled in from reference TRBV28 and TRBJ1-3): DVKVTQSSRYLVKRTGEKVFLECVQDMDHENMFWYRQDPGLGLRLIYFSYDVKMKEKGDIPEGYSVSREKKERFSLILESASTNQTSMYLCASGGSGNTIYFGEGSWLTVV.